This T cell receptor (beta chain) derives from a study of cytomegalovirus exposure and HLA in healthy donors. Whole-study findings and limits: In vitro checks showed that three CMV-associated chains really do target CMV antigens. Altogether, 150 to 200 TCR beta chains were recorded as cytomegalovirus-associated. Most sequenced TCRs were rare (though some public TCRs occurred in many donors).

V was shortened by 1 base and J by 0 bases, with 5 bases between the two germline ends. This CDR3 comprises 14 residues. Germline loops: CDR1 SGHAT, CDR2 FQNNGV. To note about this clone: The target antigen is unknown. Other DNA sequences from this sample encode an identical CDR3 as well.

Primers: 60 Vbeta forward and 13 Jbeta reverse. Here immunoSEQ multiplex PCR was the method, and the copy in TCRdb shows in-frame clones only, minus some. Among some 130,000 clones listed, approximately 78% were seen once. Sequencing was performed on PBMCs. J is TRBJ2-3 and V is TRBV11-2; D is uncertain. The source of this sequence is a woman aged 25 to 39 in good health and CMV-seropositive. CDR3 loop: CASSLVTSTDTQYF. The CDR3 coding sequence is TGTGCCAGCAGCTTAGTTACAAGCACAGATACGCAGTATTTT.